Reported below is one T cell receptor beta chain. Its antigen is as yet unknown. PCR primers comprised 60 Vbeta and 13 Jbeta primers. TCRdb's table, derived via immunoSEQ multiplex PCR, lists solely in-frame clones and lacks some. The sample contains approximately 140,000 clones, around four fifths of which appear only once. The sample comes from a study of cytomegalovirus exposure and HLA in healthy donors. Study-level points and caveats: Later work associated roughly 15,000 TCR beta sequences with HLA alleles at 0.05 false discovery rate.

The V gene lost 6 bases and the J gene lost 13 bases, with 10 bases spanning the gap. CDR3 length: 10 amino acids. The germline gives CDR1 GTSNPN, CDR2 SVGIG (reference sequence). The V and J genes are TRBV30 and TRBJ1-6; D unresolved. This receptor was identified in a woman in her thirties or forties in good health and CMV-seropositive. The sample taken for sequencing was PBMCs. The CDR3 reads CACINGPLHF. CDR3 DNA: TGTGCCTGCATAAACGGGCCCCTCCACTTT.